Shown below are 20 T cell receptor beta chains from a single sample sequenced in a study of blood T cell repertoires in COVID-19. Using immunoSEQ multiplex PCR, the repertoire was profiled, and TCRdb retains in-frame clones only, with some absent. In the table there are fewer than 250,000 clones, roughly 84% of which are singletons. Material: peripheral blood. These receptors were collected from a man aged 40-50 years with acute or convalescent COVID-19.

The V and J genes are TRBV28 and TRBJ1-5, with TRBD1 matching 7 bases. The CDR3 runs to 14 residues. V lost 7 bases to trimming and J lost 6 bases; unmatched junction nucleotides: 9. Germline CDR1 reads MDHEN; CDR2 reads SYDVKM. Here the CDR3 DNA reads TGTGCCAGCATCTTAGGGGGCTCAGGTCAGCCCCAGCATTTT. Protein: CASILGGSGQPQHF.

The chain employs TRBV27 and TRBJ2-2; 11 bases align to TRBD1. Germline CDR1 reads MNHEY; CDR2 reads SMNVEV (reference sequence). The CDR3 covers 17 residues. With V trimmed by 1 base and J by 4 bases, 5 bases remained unmatched. The CDR3 here is CASSLLIGTGGTGELFF. The CDR3 DNA sequence: TGTGCCAGCAGTTTATTAATCGGGACAGGGGGCACCGGGGAGCTGTTTTTT.

This chain connects TRBV25-1 to TRBJ1-4; D call uncertain. The germline V gene encodes CDR1 MGHDK and CDR2 SYGVNS. The CDR3 length is 14 residues. V shed 6 bases and J shed 8 bases, with 16 bases lying between them. The CDR3 protein is CASSPHRGNEKLFF. As DNA, the CDR3 is TGTGCCAGCAGCCCTCATCGGGGAAACGAAAAACTGTTTTTT. Filled out from reference TRBV25-1 and TRBJ1-4, the complete variable domain reads EADIYQTPRYLVIGTGKKITLECSQTMGHDKMYWYQQDPGMELHLIHYSYGVNSTEKGDLSSESTVSRIRTEHFPLTLESARPSHTSQYLCASSPHRGNEKLFFGSGTQLSVL.

V is TRBV9 and J is TRBJ2-7, with 11 bases aligning to TRBD2. The germline V gene has CDR1 SGDLS and CDR2 YYNGEE. This CDR3 has 15 residues. V lost 0 bases to trimming and J lost 4 bases; unmatched junction nucleotides: 3. The CDR3 DNA reads as TGTGCCAGCAGCGTAGGTAGCGGGGGGGTTTACGAGCAGTACTTC. Its protein is CASSVGSGGVYEQYF. Full variable domain (missing parts from reference TRBV9 and TRBJ2-7): DSGVTQTPKHLITATGQRVTLRCSPRSGDLSVYWYQQSLDQGLQFLIQYYNGEERAKGNILERFSAQQFPDLHSELNLSSLELGDSALYFCASSVGSGGVYEQYFGPGTRLTVT.

V usage is TRBV6-5 and J usage is TRBJ1-1, with 8 bases matching TRBD1. CDR3 length: 13 amino acids. J was trimmed by 1 base and V by 5 bases; bases with no gene match: 0. Germline V gene lookup returns CDR1 MNHEY and CDR2 SVGAGI. The CDR3 is CASSTGGNTEAFF. CDR3 DNA sequence: TGTGCCAGCAGTACAGGGGGGAACACTGAAGCTTTCTTT.

The J gene is TRBJ2-1, the V gene TRBV19; tentatively, D is TRBD1 (6 bases). The V end was cut by 6 bases, the J end by 2 bases, with 11 bases between. The CDR3 sequence is 14 residues long. Germline lookup yields CDR1 LNHDA and CDR2 SQIVND (reference sequence). The CDR3 DNA is TGTGCCAGTAGAGGACAGAGTGCCTACAATGAGCAGTTCTTC. It yields the protein CASRGQSAYNEQFF.

V is TRBV11-2 and J is TRBJ2-2, with D perhaps TRBD1 (6 bases). V lost 5 bases, J lost 6 bases, and 25 bases lay in between. Germline V CDR1 and CDR2: SGHAT, FQNNGV. The CDR3 spans 18 residues. The CDR3 loop reads CASSQVPPGVVRSGELFF. The DNA for the CDR3 is TGTGCCAGCAGCCAGGTTCCCCCAGGGGTTGTTCGCTCCGGGGAGCTGTTTTTT.

The chain links TRBV11-3 to TRBJ2-1; TRBD2 matches 8 bases. Germline values: CDR1 SGHNT, CDR2 YENEEA. CDR3 length: 15 residues. Germline trimming cut 4 bases from V and 2 bases from J; bases unmatched to any gene: 4. The CDR3 region is CASSSGGGPYNEQFF. CDR3 DNA sequence: TGTGCCAGCAGCTCCGGCGGGGGGCCCTACAATGAGCAGTTCTTC.

The chain joins TRBV3-1 (or the pseudogene TRBV3-2) to TRBJ2-7; 12 positions match TRBD2. Trimming cost V 4 bases and J 4 bases; bases outside gene matches: 8. CDR1 is LGHDT, CDR2 YNNKEL, per germline (reference sequence). The CDR3 sequence is 16 residues long. The CDR3 loop is CASSPLAGGLNYEQYF. Here the CDR3 DNA reads TGTGCCAGCAGCCCGCTAGCGGGGGGGCTGAATTACGAGCAGTACTTC.

The chain employs TRBV5-6 and TRBJ1-2, with D unresolved. V lost 0 bases to trimming and J lost 7 bases, with 13 bases between them. This CDR3 contains 14 residues. Germline loops: CDR1 SGHDT, CDR2 YYEEEE. Here the CDR3 DNA reads TGTGCCAGCAGCTTGGGGCTTTTACGCGGTGGCTACACCTTC. It encodes CASSLGLLRGGYTF.

The J gene is TRBJ1-4, the V gene TRBV5-5; a possible D gene is TRBD1 (6 bases). The CDR3 is 16 amino acids. V was trimmed by 0 bases and J by 3 bases, leaving 12 bases between them. The germline gives CDR1 SGHKS, CDR2 YYEKEE (reference sequence). The CDR3 sequence: CASSLEYGGPNEKLFF. The CDR3 DNA reads as TGTGCCAGCAGCTTGGAATACGGGGGGCCTAATGAAAAACTGTTTTTT.

This chain links TRBV5-1 with TRBJ2-2; D might be TRBD1 (5 bases). The V gene lost 0 bases and the J gene lost 4 bases, with 13 bases spanning the gap. The germline V gene encodes CDR1 SGHRS and CDR2 YFSETQ. The CDR3 has 16 amino acids. CDR3 in amino acids: CASSLEAWTSTGELFF. CDR3 coding DNA: TGCGCCAGCAGCTTGGAGGCGTGGACATCCACCGGGGAGCTGTTTTTT.

The CDR3 loop reads CASSTSRVGQETQYF. The CDR3 DNA sequence: TGTGCCAGCTCAACCAGCAGGGTGGGACAAGAGACCCAGTACTTC. V gene TRBV18 combines with J gene TRBJ2-5; possible D gene TRBD1, 5 bases. The germline CDR1 and CDR2 sequences are KGHSH and LQKENI. Between the trimmed V and J ends, which lost 5 bases and 2 bases, there was a span of 15 bases. The CDR3 is 15 amino acids.

CDR3 residues: CASSYGFRDRGGEQYF. In nucleotides, the CDR3 is TGTGCCAGCAGTTACGGTTTTCGGGACAGGGGCGGCGAGCAGTACTTC. This rearrangement joins TRBV6-5 to TRBJ2-7; TRBD1 aligns across 10 bases. The germline V gene has CDR1 MNHEY and CDR2 SVGAGI. The junction had 10 bases not matched to a gene; V was cut back by 2 bases and J by 6 bases. This CDR3 has 16 amino acids.

The chain is built from TRBV6-5 and TRBJ2-7; 8 bases match TRBD1. The V and J ends lost 6 bases and 3 bases, in that order; junction bases with no gene match: 10. The germline V gene has CDR1 MNHEY and CDR2 SVGAGI. CDR3 length equals 15 residues. The CDR3 nucleotides are TGTGCCAGCAGCCTGGACAGGGTCGTCAGCTACGAGCAGTACTTC. Its protein product is CASSLDRVVSYEQYF.

The rearrangement links TRBV2 to TRBJ1-2; no firm D call. CDR1 and CDR2 from the germline V gene are SNHLY and FYNNEI. With 6 bases removed from V and 4 bases from J, the gap between germline ends came to 18 bases. CDR3 length: 15 residues. The DNA of the CDR3 is TGTGCCAGCAGCGCCTTGACCCAGGAGGGCTATGGCTACACCTTC. Translating it yields CASSALTQEGYGYTF.

The J gene is TRBJ2-2, the V gene TRBV5-6; 16 positions agree with TRBD2. With V trimmed by 6 bases and J by 7 bases, 15 bases remained unmatched. In germline, CDR1 is SGHDT, CDR2 YYEEEE. This CDR3 spans 19 amino acids. The chain's CDR3 is CASNFRAGTSGGAIGELFF. The CDR3 DNA is TGTGCCAGCAACTTCAGAGCCGGGACTAGCGGGGGGGCTATCGGGGAGCTGTTTTTT.

The rearrangement uses TRBV2 and TRBJ2-1; TRBD1 agrees at 7 bases. The germline gives CDR1 SNHLY, CDR2 FYNNEI. This CDR3 region has 18 residues. Trimming removed 4 bases from V and 2 bases from J; junction bases left unmatched: 14. The CDR3 reads CASSGGRGSRSPYNEQFF. CDR3 sequence (DNA): TGTGCCAGCAGTGGGGGCAGGGGGTCGAGGAGCCCCTACAATGAGCAGTTCTTC. Supplemented by reference TRBV2 and TRBJ2-1, the full variable domain reads EPEVTQTPSHQVTQMGQEVILRCVPISNHLYFYWYRQILGQKVEFLVSFYNNEISEKSEIFDDQFSVERPDGSNFTLKIRSTKLEDSAMYFCASSGGRGSRSPYNEQFFGPGTRLTVL.

Points on this clone: The sample contains more than one DNA sequence encoding this CDR3. The chain links TRBV19 to TRBJ1-2; the D is unclear. The CDR3 is made up of 11 amino acids. Germline CDR1 is LNHDA and CDR2 is SQIVND (reference sequence). Trimming left V 6 bases short and J 3 bases short, with 5 bases between. In nucleotides, the CDR3 is TGTGCCAGTAGCGGGTACTATGGCTACACCTTC. Translation gives CASSGYYGYTF.

The V and J genes are TRBV5-1 and TRBJ1-2; tentative D call: TRBD1 (5 bases). With 7 bases removed from V and 1 base from J, the gap between germline ends came to 17 bases. CDR3 length: 15 residues. Germline loops: CDR1 SGHRS, CDR2 YFSETQ. DNA for the CDR3: TGCGCCAGCCGACAGAGCTTACAAAATAACTATGGCTACACCTTC. This translates into CASRQSLQNNYGYTF.